The source of this T cell receptor beta chain is a study of blood T cell repertoires in COVID-19. In the authors' methods: Nucleated cell counts were estimated from reference gene primer amplification. This table comes from immunoSEQ multiplex PCR, and its TCRdb copy is limited to in-frame clones, with some not included. That table furnishes V, J and clone size, whereas the DNA furnished D and trimming. Here the sample spans 200,000 to 250,000 clones, 70% to 90% being singletons. Participant reports of clinical history set cohort assignment. The germline gives CDR1 GTSNPN, CDR2 SVGIG (reference sequence). V lost 2 bases to trimming and J lost 7 bases, with 12 bases between them. This CDR3 contains 13 residues.

The sequenced material came from PBMCs or T cells enriched from blood (not recorded which). The TCR originated in a woman in her forties with acute COVID-19. The chain employs TRBV30 and TRBJ1-3, with a weak D call TRBD1 (6 bases). Here the CDR3 DNA reads TGTGCCTGGAGTAGGGGGTACCGGAACACCATATATTTT. Its translation is CAWSRGYRNTIYF.